The entry that follows covers one T cell receptor (beta chain) sequence. These data belong to a study of monozygotic twins with inflammatory bowel disease. Unfractionated whole blood yielded total RNA, and T cells were not sorted. A template switching step added UMIs, each with a 6-nucleotide sample barcode. From its re-call of the 5' RACE reads, TCRdb lists each CDR3 protein once, without DNA. This sample contains more than 300,000 distinct CDR3 sequences. Germline lookup yields CDR1 SGDLS and CDR2 YYNGEE. CDR3 length equals 16 residues. Sequenced: blood. This sequence originates from a human donor with ulcerative colitis or Crohn's disease, or a healthy co-twin of an affected twin (not recorded which). The chain carries TRBV9 and TRBJ1-4; TCRdb calls TRBD1, which cannot be checked without DNA. The CDR3 is CASSFTQGARIEKLFF.